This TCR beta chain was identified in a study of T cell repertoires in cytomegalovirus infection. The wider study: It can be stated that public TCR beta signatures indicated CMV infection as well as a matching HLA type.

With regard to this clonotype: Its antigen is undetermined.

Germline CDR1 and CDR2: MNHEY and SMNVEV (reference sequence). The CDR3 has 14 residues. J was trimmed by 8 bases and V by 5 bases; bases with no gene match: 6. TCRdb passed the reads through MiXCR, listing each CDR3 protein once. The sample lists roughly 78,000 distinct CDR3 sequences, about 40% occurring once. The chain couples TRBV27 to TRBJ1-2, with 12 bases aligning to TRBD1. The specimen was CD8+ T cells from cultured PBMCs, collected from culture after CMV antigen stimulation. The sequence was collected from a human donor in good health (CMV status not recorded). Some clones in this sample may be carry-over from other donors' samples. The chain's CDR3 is CASSPTGTGGGYTF. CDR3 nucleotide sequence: TGTGCCAGCAGTCCTACCGGGACAGGGGGCGGCTACACCTTC.